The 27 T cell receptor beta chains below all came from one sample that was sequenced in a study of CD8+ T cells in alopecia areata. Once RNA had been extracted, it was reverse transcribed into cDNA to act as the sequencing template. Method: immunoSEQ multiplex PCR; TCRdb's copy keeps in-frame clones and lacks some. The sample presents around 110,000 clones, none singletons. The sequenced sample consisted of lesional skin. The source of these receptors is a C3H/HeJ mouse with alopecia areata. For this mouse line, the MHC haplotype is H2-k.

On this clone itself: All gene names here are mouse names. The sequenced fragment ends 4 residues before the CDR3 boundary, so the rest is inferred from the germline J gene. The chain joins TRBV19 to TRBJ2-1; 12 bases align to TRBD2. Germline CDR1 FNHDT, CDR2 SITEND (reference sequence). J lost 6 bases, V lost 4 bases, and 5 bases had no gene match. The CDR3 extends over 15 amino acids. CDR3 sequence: CASSLGLGGIAEQFF. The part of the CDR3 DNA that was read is TGTGCCAGCAGTCTCGGACTGGGGGGGATTGCT.

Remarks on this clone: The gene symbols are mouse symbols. CDR3 protein: CASSPGGGNAEQFF. Partial CDR3 DNA: TGTGCCAGCAGTCCTGGGGGGGGAAATGCT. The chain combines TRBV13-3 with TRBJ2-1; the match to TRBD2 covers 9 bases. The sequence runs out 4 residues before the end of the CDR3; the remainder is reconstructed from the germline J gene. With 4 bases clipped from V and 5 bases from J, the junction kept 4 bases outside the gene matches. CDR1 and CDR2 from the germline V gene are NNHDY and SYVADS. This CDR3 spans 14 amino acids.

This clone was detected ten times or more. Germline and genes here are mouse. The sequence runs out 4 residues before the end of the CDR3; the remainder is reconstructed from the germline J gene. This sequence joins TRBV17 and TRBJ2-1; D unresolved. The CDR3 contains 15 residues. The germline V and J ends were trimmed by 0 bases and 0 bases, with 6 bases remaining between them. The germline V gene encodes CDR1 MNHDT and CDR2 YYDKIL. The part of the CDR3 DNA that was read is TGTGCTAGCAGTAGAGAAGGGTATAACTATGCT. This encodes CASSREGYNYA. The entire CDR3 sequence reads CASSREGYNYAEQFF.

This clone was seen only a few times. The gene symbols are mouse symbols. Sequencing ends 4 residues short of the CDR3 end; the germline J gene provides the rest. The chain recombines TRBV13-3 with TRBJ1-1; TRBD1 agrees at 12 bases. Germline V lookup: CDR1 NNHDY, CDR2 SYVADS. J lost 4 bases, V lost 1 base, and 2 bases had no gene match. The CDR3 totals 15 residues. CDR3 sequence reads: CASSDLGQGATEVFF. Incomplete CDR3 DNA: TGTGCCAGCAGTGATTTGGGACAGGGGGCCACA.

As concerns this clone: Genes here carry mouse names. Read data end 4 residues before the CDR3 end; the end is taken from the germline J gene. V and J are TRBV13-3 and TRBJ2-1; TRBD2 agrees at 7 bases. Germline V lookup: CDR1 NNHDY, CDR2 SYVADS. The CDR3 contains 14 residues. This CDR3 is CASSDLGEGAEQFF. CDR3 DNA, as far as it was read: TGTGCCAGCAGTGATCTGGGGGAGGGGGCT.

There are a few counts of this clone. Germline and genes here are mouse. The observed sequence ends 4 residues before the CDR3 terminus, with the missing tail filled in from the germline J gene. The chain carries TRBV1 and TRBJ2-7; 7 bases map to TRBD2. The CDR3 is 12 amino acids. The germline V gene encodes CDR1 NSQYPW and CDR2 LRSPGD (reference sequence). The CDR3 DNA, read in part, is TGCACCTGCAGTCGACTGGGTTAT. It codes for CTCSRLGY. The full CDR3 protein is CTCSRLGYEQYF.

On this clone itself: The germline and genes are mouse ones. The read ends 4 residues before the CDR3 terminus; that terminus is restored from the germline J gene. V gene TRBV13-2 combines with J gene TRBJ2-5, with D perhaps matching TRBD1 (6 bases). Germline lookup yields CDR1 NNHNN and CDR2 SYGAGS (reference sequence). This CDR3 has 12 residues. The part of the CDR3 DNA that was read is TGTGCCAGCGGTGGCGACAGGGAC. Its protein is CASGGDRD. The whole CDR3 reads CASGGDRDTQYF.

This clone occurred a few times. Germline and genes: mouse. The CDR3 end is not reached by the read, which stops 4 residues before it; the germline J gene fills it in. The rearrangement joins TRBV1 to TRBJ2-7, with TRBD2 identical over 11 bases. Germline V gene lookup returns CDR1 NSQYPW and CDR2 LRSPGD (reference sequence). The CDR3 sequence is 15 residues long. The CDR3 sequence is CTCSGPGLGAYEQYF. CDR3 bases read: TGCACCTGCAGTGGTCCGGGACTGGGGGCTTAT.

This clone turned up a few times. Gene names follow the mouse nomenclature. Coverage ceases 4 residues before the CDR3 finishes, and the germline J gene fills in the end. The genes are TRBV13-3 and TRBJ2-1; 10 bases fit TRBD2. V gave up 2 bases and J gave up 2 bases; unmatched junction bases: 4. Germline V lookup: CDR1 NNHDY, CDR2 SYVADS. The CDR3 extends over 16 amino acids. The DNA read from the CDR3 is TGTGCCAGCAGTGAAGTGACTGGGGGGTACTATGCT. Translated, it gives CASSEVTGGYYA. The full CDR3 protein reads CASSEVTGGYYAEQFF.

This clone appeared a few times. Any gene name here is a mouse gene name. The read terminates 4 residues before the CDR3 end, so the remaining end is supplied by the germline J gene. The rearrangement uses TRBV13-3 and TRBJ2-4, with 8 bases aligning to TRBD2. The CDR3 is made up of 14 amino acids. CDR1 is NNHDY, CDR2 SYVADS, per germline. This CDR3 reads CASSDETGGNTLYF. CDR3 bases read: TGTGCCAGCAGTGATGAAACTGGGGGAAAC.

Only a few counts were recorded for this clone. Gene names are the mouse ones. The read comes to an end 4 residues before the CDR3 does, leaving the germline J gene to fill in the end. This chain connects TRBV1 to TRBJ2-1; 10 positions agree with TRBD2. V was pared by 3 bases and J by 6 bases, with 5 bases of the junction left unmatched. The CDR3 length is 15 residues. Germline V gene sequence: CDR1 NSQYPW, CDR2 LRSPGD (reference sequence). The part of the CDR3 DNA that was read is TGCACCTGCAGTGCCGGACTGGGGGATGGTGCT. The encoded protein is CTCSAGLGDGA. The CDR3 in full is CTCSAGLGDGAEQFF.

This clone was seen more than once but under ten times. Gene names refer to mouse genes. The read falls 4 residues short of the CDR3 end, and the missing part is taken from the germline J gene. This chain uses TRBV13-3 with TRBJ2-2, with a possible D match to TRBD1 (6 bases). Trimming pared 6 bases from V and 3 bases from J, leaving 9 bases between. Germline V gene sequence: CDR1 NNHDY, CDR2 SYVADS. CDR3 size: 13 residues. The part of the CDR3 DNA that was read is TGTGCCAGCAAGGGGACATACACCGGG. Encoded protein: CASKGTYTG. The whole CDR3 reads CASKGTYTGQLYF. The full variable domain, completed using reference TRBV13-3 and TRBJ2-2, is EAAVTQSPRSKVAVTGGKVTLSCHQTNNHDYMYWYRQDTGHGLRLIHYSYVADSTEKGDIPDGYKASRPSQENFSLILELASLSQTAVYFCASKGTYTGQLYFGEGSKLTVL.

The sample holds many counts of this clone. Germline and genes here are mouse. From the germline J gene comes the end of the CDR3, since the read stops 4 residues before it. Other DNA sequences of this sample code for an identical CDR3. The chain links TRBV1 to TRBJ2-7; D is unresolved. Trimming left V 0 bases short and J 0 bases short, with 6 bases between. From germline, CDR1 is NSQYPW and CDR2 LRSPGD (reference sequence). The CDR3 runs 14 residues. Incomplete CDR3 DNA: TGCACCTGCAGTGCAGACTCCGACTCCTAT. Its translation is CTCSADSDSY. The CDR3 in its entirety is CTCSADSDSYEQYF.

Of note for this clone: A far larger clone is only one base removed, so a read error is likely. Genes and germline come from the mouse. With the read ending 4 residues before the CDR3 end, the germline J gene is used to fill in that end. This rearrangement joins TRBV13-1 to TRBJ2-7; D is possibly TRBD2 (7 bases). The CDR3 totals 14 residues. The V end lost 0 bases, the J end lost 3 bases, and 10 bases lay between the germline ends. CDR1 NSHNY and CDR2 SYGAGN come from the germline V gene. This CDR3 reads CASSDGGGDYEQYF. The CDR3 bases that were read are TGTGCCAGCAGTGATGGAGGGGGGGACTAT.

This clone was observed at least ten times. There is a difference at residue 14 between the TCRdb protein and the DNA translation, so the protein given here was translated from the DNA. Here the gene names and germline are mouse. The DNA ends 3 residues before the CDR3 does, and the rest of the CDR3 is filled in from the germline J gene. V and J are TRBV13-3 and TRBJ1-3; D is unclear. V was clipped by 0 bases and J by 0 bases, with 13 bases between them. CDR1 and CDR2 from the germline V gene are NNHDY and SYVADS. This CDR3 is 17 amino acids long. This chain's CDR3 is CASSDAGNLYSGNTLYF. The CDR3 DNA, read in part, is TGTGCCAGCAGTGATGCAGGAAACCTCTATTCTGGAAATACG.

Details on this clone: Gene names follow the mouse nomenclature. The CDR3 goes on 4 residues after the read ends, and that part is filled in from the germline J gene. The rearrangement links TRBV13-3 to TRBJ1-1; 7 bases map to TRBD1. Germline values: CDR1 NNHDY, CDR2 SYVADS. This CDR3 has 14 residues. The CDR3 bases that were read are TGTGCCAGCAGTGATGGGAGGGGGCACCCA. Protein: CASSDGRGHP. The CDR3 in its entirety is CASSDGRGHPEVFF.

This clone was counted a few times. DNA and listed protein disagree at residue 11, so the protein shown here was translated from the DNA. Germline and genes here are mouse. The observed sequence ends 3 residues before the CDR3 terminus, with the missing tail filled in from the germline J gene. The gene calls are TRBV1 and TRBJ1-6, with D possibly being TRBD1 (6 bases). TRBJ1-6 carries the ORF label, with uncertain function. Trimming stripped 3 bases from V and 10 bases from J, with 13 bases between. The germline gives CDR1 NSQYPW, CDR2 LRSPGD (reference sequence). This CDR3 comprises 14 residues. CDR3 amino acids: CTCSAQGSGSPLYF. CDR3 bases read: TGCACCTGCAGTGCCCAGGGGAGTGGATCGCCC.

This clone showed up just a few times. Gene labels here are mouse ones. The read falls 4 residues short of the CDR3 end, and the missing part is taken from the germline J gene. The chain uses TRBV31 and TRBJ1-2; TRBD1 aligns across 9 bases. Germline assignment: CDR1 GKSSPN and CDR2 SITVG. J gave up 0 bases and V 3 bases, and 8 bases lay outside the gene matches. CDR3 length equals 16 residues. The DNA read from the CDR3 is TGTGCCTGGAGCCACCAAGGACAGGGGACAAACTCC. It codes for CAWSHQGQGTNS. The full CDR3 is CAWSHQGQGTNSDYTF.

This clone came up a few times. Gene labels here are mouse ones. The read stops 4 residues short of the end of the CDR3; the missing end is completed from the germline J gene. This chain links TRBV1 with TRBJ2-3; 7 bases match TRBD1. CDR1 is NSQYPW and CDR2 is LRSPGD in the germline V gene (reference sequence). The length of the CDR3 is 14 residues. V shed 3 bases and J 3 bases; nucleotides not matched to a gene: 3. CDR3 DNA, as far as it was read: TGCACCTGCAGTGCGACAGGGAGGGCAGAA. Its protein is CTCSATGRAE. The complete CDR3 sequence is CTCSATGRAETLYF.

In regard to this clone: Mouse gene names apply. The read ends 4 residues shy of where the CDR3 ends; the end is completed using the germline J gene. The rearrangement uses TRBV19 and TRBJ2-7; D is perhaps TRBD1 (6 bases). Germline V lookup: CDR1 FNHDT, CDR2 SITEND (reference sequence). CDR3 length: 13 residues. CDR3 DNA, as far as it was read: TGTGCCAGCAGTATCCAGGGGAAATAT. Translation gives CASSIQGKY. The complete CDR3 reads CASSIQGKYEQYF.

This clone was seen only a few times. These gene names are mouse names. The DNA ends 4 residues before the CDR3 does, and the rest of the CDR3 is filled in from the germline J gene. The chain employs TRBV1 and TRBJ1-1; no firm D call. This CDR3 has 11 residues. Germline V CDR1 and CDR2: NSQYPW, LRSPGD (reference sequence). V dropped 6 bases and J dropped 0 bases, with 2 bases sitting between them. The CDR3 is CTCSTNTEVFF. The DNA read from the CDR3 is TGCACCTGCAGCACAAACACA.

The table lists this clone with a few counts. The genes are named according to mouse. CDR3 residues: CASSIGTGWDEQYF. CDR3 DNA, as far as it was read: TGTGCCAGCAGTATCGGGACAGGGTGGGAT. The chain combines TRBV19 with TRBJ2-7; 9 nucleotides agree with TRBD1. The CDR3 end falls 4 residues outside the read, so it is completed with the germline J gene. The length of the CDR3 is 14 residues. Germline CDR1 reads FNHDT; CDR2 reads SITEND (reference sequence). Full variable domain (outside the CDR3, taken from reference TRBV19 and TRBJ2-7): GGIITQTPKFLIGQEGQKLTLKCQQNFNHDTMYWYRQDSGKGLRLIYYSITENDLQKGDLSEGYDASREKKSSFSLTVTSAQKNEMAVFLCASSIGTGWDEQYFGPGTRLTVL.

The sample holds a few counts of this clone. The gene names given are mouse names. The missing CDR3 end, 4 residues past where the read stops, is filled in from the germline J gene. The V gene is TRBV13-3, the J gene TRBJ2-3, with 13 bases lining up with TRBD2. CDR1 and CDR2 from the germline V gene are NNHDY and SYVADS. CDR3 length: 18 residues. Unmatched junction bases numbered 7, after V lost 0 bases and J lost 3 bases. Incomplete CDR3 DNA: TGTGCCAGCAGTGATGCAGGACTGGGGGGGCGCGGGGCAGAA. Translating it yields CASSDAGLGGRGAE. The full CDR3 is CASSDAGLGGRGAETLYF.

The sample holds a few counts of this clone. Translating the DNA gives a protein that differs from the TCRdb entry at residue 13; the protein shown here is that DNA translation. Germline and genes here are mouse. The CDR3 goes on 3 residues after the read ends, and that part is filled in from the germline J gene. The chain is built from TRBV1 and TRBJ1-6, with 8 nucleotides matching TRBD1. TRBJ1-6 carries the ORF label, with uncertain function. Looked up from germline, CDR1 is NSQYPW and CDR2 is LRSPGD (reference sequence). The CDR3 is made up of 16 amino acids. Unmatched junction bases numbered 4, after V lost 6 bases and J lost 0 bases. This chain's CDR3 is CTCRTGVNSYNSPLYF. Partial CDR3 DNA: TGCACCTGCAGGACAGGGGTTAATTCCTATAATTCGCCC.

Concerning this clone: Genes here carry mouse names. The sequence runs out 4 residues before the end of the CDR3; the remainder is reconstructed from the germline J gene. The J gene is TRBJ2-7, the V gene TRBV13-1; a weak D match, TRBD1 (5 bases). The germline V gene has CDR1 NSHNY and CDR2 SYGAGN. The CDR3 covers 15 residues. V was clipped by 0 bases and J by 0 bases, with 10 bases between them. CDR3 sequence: CASSDARGLSYEQYF. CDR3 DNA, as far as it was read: TGTGCCAGCAGTGATGCAAGGGGTCTCTCCTAT.

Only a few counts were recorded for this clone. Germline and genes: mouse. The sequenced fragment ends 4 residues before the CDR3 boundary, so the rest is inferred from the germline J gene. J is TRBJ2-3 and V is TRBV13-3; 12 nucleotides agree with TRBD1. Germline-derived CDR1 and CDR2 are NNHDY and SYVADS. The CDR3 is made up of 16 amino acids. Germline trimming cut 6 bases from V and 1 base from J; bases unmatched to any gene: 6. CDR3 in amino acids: CASTPGQGARAETLYF. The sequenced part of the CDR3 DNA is TGTGCCAGCACCCCGGGACAGGGGGCGCGTGCAGAA.

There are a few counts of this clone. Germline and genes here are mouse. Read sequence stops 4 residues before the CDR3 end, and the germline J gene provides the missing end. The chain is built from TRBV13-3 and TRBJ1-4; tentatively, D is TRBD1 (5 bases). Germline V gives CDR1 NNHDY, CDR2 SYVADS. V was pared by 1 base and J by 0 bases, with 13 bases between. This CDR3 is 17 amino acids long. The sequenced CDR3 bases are TGTGCCAGCAGTGATAGGGAACAGGAAATTTCCAACGAA. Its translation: CASSDREQEISNE. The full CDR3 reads CASSDREQEISNERLFF.